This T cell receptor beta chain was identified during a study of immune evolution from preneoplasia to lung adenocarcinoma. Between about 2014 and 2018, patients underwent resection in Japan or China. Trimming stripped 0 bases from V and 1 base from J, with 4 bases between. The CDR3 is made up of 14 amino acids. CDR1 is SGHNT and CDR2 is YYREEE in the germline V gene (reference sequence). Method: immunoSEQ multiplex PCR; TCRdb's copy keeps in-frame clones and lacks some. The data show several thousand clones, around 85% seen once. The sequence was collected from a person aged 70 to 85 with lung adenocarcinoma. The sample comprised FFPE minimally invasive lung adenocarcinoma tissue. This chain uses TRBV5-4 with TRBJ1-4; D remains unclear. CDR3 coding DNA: TGTGCCAGCAGCTTGGGACAAACTAATGAAAAACTGTTTTTT. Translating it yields CASSLGQTNEKLFF.